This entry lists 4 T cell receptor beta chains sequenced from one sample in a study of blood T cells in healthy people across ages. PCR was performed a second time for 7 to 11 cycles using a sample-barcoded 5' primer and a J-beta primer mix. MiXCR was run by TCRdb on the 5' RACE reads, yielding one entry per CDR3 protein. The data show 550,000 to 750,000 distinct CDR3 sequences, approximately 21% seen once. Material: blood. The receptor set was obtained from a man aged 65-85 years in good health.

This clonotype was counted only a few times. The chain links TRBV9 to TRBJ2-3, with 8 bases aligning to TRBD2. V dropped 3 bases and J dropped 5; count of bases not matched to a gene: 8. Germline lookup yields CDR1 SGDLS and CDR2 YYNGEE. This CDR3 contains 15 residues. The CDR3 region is CASSAGGGRGDTQYF. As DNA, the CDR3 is TGTGCCAGCAGCGCCGGGGGGGGGCGTGGAGATACGCAGTATTTT.

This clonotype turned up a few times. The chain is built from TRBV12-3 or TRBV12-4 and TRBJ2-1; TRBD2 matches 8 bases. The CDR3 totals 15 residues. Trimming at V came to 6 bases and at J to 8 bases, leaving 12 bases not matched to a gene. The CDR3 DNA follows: TGTGCCAGCAGCATTAGCGGGAAGACCATTTATGAGCAGTTCTTC. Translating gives CASSISGKTIYEQFF.

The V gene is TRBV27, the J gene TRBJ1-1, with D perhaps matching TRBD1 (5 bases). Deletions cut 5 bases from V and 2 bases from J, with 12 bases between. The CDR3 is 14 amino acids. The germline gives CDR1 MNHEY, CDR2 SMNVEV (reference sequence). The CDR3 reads CASSPWDGNTEAFF. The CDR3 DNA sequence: TGTGCCAGCAGTCCATGGGACGGTAACACTGAAGCTTTCTTT.

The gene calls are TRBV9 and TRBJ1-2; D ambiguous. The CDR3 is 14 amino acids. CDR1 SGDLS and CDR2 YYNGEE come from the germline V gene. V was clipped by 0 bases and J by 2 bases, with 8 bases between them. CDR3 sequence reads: CASSVGLSNYGYTF. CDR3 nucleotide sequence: TGTGCCAGCAGCGTAGGACTCAGCAACTATGGCTACACCTTC.